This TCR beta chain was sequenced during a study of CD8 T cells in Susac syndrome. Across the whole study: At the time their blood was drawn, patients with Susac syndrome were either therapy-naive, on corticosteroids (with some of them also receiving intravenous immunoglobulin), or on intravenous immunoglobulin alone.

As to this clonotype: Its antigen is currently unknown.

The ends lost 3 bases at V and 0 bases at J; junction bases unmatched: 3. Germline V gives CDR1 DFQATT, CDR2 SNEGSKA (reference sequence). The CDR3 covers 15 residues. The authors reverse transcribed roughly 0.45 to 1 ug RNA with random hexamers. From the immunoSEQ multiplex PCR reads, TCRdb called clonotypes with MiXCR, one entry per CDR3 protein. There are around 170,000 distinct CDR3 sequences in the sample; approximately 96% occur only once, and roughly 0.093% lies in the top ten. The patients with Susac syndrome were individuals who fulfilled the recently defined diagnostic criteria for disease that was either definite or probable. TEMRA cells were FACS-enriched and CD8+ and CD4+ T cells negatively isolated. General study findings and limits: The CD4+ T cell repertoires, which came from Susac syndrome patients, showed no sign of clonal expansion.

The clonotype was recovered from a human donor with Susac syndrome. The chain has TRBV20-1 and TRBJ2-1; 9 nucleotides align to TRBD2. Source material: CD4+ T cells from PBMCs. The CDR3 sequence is CSASLAGNSYNEQFF. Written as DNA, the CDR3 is TGCAGTGCTAGTCTAGCGGGGAACTCCTACAATGAGCAGTTCTTC.